Described below is a single T cell receptor beta chain sequence and its context. Assay used: immunoSEQ multiplex PCR; TCRdb lists only in-frame clones, some missing. The sample includes 340,000 or so clones, around 80% seen only once; the top ten take 2.5% to 3%. The data are from a study of blood T cell repertoires in COVID-19. Study-level information: Whether acute or convalescent, the COVID-19 samples came from the United States, Italy and Spain. PBMCs, B-cell-depleted T cells, or T cells provided the cDNA or gDNA that made up the material.

Germline trimming cut 4 bases from V and 3 bases from J; bases unmatched to any gene: 3. The CDR3 has 14 residues. Germline V lookup: CDR1 SGHTA, CDR2 FQGTGA. Sample: peripheral blood. The sequence was collected from a man in his thirties or forties with active or convalescent COVID-19. The V call is TRBV7-3, the J call TRBJ2-7; 10 bases are shared with TRBD2. The DNA for the CDR3 is TGTGCCAGCAGCTCCTCTAGCGGGAGCTACGAGCAGTACTTC. It is translated as CASSSSSGSYEQYF.